This T cell receptor (beta chain) was captured in a study of T cells after yellow fever vaccination. For the study at large: Low-cell-number fractions were prepared with SMART-Seq v4 Ultra Low Input. Study observations and caveats: Overall, a small share of clonotypes was seen in both CD4 and CD8 compartments. Compared with primary, the secondary response was weaker and peaked at day 5, not 15.

V was clipped by 3 bases and J by 4 bases; unmatched bases: 11. Looked up from germline, CDR1 is LNHDA and CDR2 is SQIVND (reference sequence). This CDR3 spans 18 amino acids. This clonotype was recorded a few times. Antigen specificity is unknown. In making TCR cDNA, 5'RACE template switching added a universal primer site and UMIs to it. TCRdb used MiXCR to reprocess the 5' RACE reads, holding one entry per CDR3 protein. The sample has some 150,000 distinct CDR3 sequences, under 7% seen once. The TCR sequence derives from a man younger than 45 who received the YFV17D yellow fever vaccine. The chain couples TRBV19 to TRBJ2-1; 11 bases fit TRBD2. This material consisted of CD4+ T cells sorted from PBMCs, taken 10 days after the yellow fever booster vaccination. CDR3 sequence reads: CASSIPNETSGNYNEQFF. CDR3 DNA sequence: TGTGCCAGTAGTATTCCAAACGAGACTAGCGGGAATTACAATGAGCAGTTCTTC.